This TCR beta chain was retrieved from a study of T cell responses to AZD1222 COVID-19 vaccine. This CDR3 region has 13 residues. Germline CDR1 and CDR2: SGHTA and FQGTGA. Trimming left V 2 bases short and J 7 bases short, with 9 bases between. Second-dose recipients at about 4 or about 12 weeks were treated as one pooled group. Sequenced by immunoSEQ multiplex PCR; TCRdb stores in-frame clones only, minus some. In the table there are more than 85,000 clones, approximately 87% of which are singletons. Remarks on this clone: Its cognate antigen is unknown.

Findings and caveats of the study: Repertoires were collected only later (after the peak T cell response had occurred). When two AZD1222 doses had been given, Spike-specific TCR breadth and depth rose. Possibly, clonal diversity was underestimated; donors were largely white British and included more females.

This chain connects TRBV7-3 to TRBJ1-5, with D perhaps TRBD1 (5 bases). This sequence was found in an adult who received the AZD1222 COVID-19 vaccine. This specimen was peripheral blood, taken 28 days after the second AZD1222 dose. CDR3 in amino acids: CASSLGAQQPQHF. The CDR3, as DNA: TGTGCCAGCAGCTTAGGGGCCCAGCAGCCCCAGCATTTT.